The clone carrying this T cell receptor (beta chain) showed up just a few times. The antigen is not known. CDR1 and CDR2 (germline): DFQATT, SNEGSKA (reference sequence). The CDR3 length is 13 residues. The V and J ends lost 6 bases and 2 bases respectively, with 11 bases between them. The data derive from a study of T cells in Graves' hyperthyroidism and ophthalmopathy. Study outcomes and limitations: Separation of ophthalmopathy from stable hyperthyroidism was achieved by a 13 V-J model. Model-based prediction identified ophthalmopathy a median about 7 months prior to its onset.

In the ophthalmopathy cohort, Clinical Activity Score was at least 3, NOSPECS grade at least 4, and duration under 3 months. TCR beta CDR3 sequences were amplified from RNA transcripts. RT-PCR in the first round (using the HTBI primer set) targeted the TCR CDR3. TCRdb re-derived calls from the multiplex PCR reads in MiXCR, one entry per CDR3 protein. The data hold over 250,000 distinct CDR3 sequences, with more than 15% observed a single time. The origin of this receptor is a woman aged 55-70 years with Graves' ophthalmopathy. The rearrangement links TRBV20-1 to TRBJ1-3; D perhaps matches TRBD1 (6 bases). The specimen was blood. This chain's CDR3 is CSATQGAGNTIYF. In DNA form, the CDR3 reads TGCAGTGCAACACAGGGCGCTGGAAACACCATATATTTT.